Below are 14 T cell receptor beta chains sequenced from a single sample in a study of blood T cell repertoires in COVID-19. Data came from immunoSEQ multiplex PCR; TCRdb stores just in-frame clones and leaves some out. The sample contains a few hundred thousand clones, 86% of which appear only once. Material for sequencing was peripheral blood. The receptors were gathered from a woman under 40 with active or convalescent COVID-19.

The chain links TRBV20-1 to TRBJ2-6; TRBD2 agrees at 7 bases. The length of the CDR3 is 15 residues. CDR1 is DFQATT and CDR2 is SNEGSKA in the germline V gene (reference sequence). Trimming took 3 bases from V and 0 from J; bases not matched to a gene: 2. CDR3 sequence (DNA): TGCAGTGCTAGTACTAGCGACTCTGGGGCCAACGTCCTGACTTTC. The encoded protein is CSASTSDSGANVLTF.

The chain uses TRBV18 and TRBJ1-6, with 7 bases identical to TRBD1. J lost 3 bases, V lost 6 bases, and 8 bases had no gene match. The CDR3 loop spans 16 amino acids. In germline, CDR1 is KGHSH, CDR2 LQKENI. CDR3 in DNA: TGTGCCAGCTCCCCCGGGACAGCGGACTATAATTCACCCCTCCACTTT. It specifies CASSPGTADYNSPLHF.

The genes are TRBV5-6 and TRBJ2-2; no clear D. Germline values: CDR1 SGHDT, CDR2 YYEEEE. The V gene lost 0 bases and the J gene lost 7 bases, with 4 bases spanning the gap. CDR3 size: 12 residues. This CDR3 reads CASSLAGGELFF. CDR3 coding DNA: TGTGCCAGCAGCTTGGCCGGCGGGGAGCTGTTTTTT.

This chain links TRBV9 with TRBJ2-3; TRBD2 matches 8 bases. Trimming removed 0 bases from V and 3 bases from J; junction bases left unmatched: 9. CDR1 is SGDLS and CDR2 is YYNGEE in the germline V gene. The CDR3 loop spans 17 amino acids. The CDR3 spells CASSVVSGGGQTDTQYF. The CDR3 DNA reads TGTGCCAGCAGCGTAGTCTCCGGGGGGGGCCAAACAGATACGCAGTATTTT.

The chain is built from TRBV6-1 and TRBJ2-2; a weak D match, TRBD1 (6 bases). Germline V CDR1 and CDR2: MNHNS, SASEGT. The V gene lost 2 bases and the J gene lost 3 bases, with 10 bases spanning the gap. This CDR3 has 15 residues. The DNA of the CDR3 is TGTGCCAGCAGTGAACCACACAGGGACACCGGGGAGCTGTTTTTT. It yields the protein CASSEPHRDTGELFF.

This sequence joins TRBV13 and TRBJ2-2, with 13 nucleotides matching TRBD2. The CDR3 sequence is 16 residues long. The V gene end was trimmed by 5 bases and the J gene end by 6 bases; junction bases not matched to a gene: 6. Germline CDR1 PRHDT, CDR2 FYEKMQ (reference sequence). The CDR3: CASSTKGLAGAGELFF. As DNA, the CDR3 is TGTGCCAGCAGCACGAAAGGACTAGCGGGGGCCGGGGAGCTGTTTTTT.

This clone was found once. The V call is TRBV7-9, the J call TRBJ2-6; a weak D match, TRBD2 (7 bases). The V gene's germline CDR1 is SEHNR and CDR2 FQNEAQ (reference sequence). V lost 5 bases and J lost 5, with 22 bases in between. The CDR3 runs 18 residues. CDR3 residues: CASSPYSRGGAWANVLTF. The CDR3 DNA reads as TGTGCCAGCAGCCCATATAGCCGTGGGGGGGCCTGGGCCAACGTCCTGACTTTC.

CDR3: CASSELLRTSGDNEQFF. CDR3 sequence (DNA): TGTGCCAGCAGTGAACTACTTCGTACTAGCGGGGACAATGAGCAGTTCTTC. The chain recombines TRBV6-1 with TRBJ2-1; 10 positions match TRBD2. V lost 2 bases, J lost 5 bases, and 9 bases stayed unmatched. The CDR3 runs to 17 residues. CDR1 is MNHNS, CDR2 SASEGT, per germline.

The chain is built from TRBV5-1 and TRBJ2-5, with D perhaps TRBD2 (6 bases). CDR1 SGHRS and CDR2 YFSETQ come from the germline V gene. Trimming pared 2 bases from V and 6 bases from J, leaving 11 bases between. The CDR3 contains 13 residues. CDR3 loop: CASSLRERQTQYF. In DNA form, the CDR3 reads TGCGCCAGCAGCTTACGGGAGCGGCAGACCCAGTACTTC.

The chain joins TRBV25-1 to TRBJ2-7, with 9 bases fitting TRBD1. This CDR3 is built from 14 residues. The germline CDR1 and CDR2 sequences are MGHDK and SYGVNS. The ends lost 7 bases at V and 3 bases at J; junction bases unmatched: 7. CDR3 loop: CASNPGTGRYEQYF. The CDR3 DNA reads TGTGCCAGCAACCCCGGGACAGGGCGCTACGAGCAGTACTTC.

The J gene is TRBJ1-5, the V gene TRBV4-3; TRBD1 aligns across 8 bases. The CDR3 consists of 15 residues. Germline CDR1 LGHNA, CDR2 YSLEER. V trimming: 4 bases; J trimming: 1 base; junction bases outside the gene matches: 3. The CDR3: CASSRYRGSNQPQHF. CDR3 sequence (DNA): TGCGCCAGCAGCCGGTACAGGGGGAGCAATCAGCCCCAGCATTTT.

This sequence joins TRBV24-1 and TRBJ2-3; a weak D match, TRBD2 (5 bases). V was shortened by 4 bases and J by 2 bases, with 6 bases between the two germline ends. The CDR3 covers 13 residues. Germline loops: CDR1 KGHDR, CDR2 SFDVKD. The CDR3 reads CATSERATDTQYF. The CDR3 DNA is TGTGCCACCAGTGAGCGGGCCACAGATACGCAGTATTTT.

This clone was picked up one time. The genes are TRBV4-3 and TRBJ2-1, with 8 bases lining up with TRBD1. The CDR3 is made up of 16 amino acids. Looked up from germline, CDR1 is LGHNA and CDR2 is YSLEER. J was trimmed by 2 bases and V by 0 bases; bases with no gene match: 3. CDR3 protein: CASSQDGTGTYNEQFF. CDR3 coding DNA: TGCGCCAGCAGCCAAGATGGGACAGGAACCTACAATGAGCAGTTCTTC.

The chain couples TRBV9 to TRBJ2-5; the match to TRBD1 covers 10 bases. V was pared by 3 bases and J by 5 bases, with 7 bases of the junction left unmatched. From germline, CDR1 is SGDLS and CDR2 YYNGEE. The CDR3 contains 15 residues. The CDR3 here is CASSAQSGQGETQYF. The CDR3 coding sequence is TGTGCCAGCAGCGCGCAGTCGGGACAGGGGGAGACCCAGTACTTC.